Listed here are 21 T cell receptor beta chains from one sample, sequenced in a study of early T cells in non-severe SARS-CoV-2 infection. TCRdb recomputed calls from the 5' RACE reads with MiXCR, one row per CDR3 protein. The sample yields about 64,000 distinct CDR3 sequences, less than 5% seen once. Source material: whole blood. Source of these receptors: an adult who was a healthcare worker with PCR-confirmed SARS-CoV-2 infection or an uninfected control (not recorded which).

This clonotype appeared many times. The CDR3, as DNA: TGCAGTGCTAGGCGGACAGGGCAATTTAATCAGCCCCAGCATTTT. Translating gives CSARRTGQFNQPQHF. This chain uses TRBV20-1 with TRBJ1-5; the match to TRBD1 covers 8 bases. V was clipped by 3 bases and J by 4 bases; unmatched bases: 8. Per the germline V gene, CDR1 is DFQATT and CDR2 is SNEGSKA (reference sequence). CDR3 length: 15 residues.

This chain links TRBV3-1 with TRBJ1-4; D is unclear. The V end lost 4 bases, the J end lost 6 bases, and 6 bases lay between the germline ends. The CDR3 totals 12 residues. Germline V gene data show CDR1 as LGHDT and CDR2 as YNNKEL (reference sequence). The CDR3 DNA reads as TGTGCCAGCAGCCTTAGAGATGAAAAACTGTTTTTT. Encoded protein: CASSLRDEKLFF.

This clonotype was seen more than once but under ten times. The chain combines TRBV6-2 or TRBV6-3 with TRBJ2-1; the D gene is possibly TRBD2 (5 bases). V lost 4 bases and J 11 bases, leaving 18 bases between the germline ends. The CDR3 is 14 residues long. CDR1 and CDR2 from the germline V gene are MNHEY and SVGEGT. The CDR3 sequence is CASSFRTPDTKQFF. The CDR3 DNA reads TGTGCCAGCAGTTTCCGGACTCCCGATACTAAGCAGTTCTTC.

The chain joins TRBV4-1 to TRBJ2-5, with 7 bases identical to TRBD1. The CDR3 spans 15 residues. CDR1 is MGHRA, CDR2 YSYEKL, per germline. V lost 5 bases to trimming and J lost 5 bases; unmatched junction nucleotides: 11. The CDR3 region is CASSTHGTALETQYF. CDR3 bases: TGCGCCAGCAGCACCCACGGGACAGCTCTGGAGACCCAGTACTTC.

This clonotype has at least ten counts. The genes are TRBV27 and TRBJ2-3; unclear D gene. The CDR3 has 13 amino acids. In germline, CDR1 is MNHEY, CDR2 SMNVEV (reference sequence). V lost 2 bases and J lost 5, with 8 bases in between. The CDR3 DNA reads as TGTGCCAGCAGTTTAGTGACGGAAGATACGCAGTATTTT. This translates into CASSLVTEDTQYF.

This clonotype was counted a few times. This chain links TRBV7-2 with TRBJ1-2; weak D call: TRBD1 (6 bases). This CDR3 region has 16 residues. CDR1 and CDR2 from the germline V gene are SGHTA and FQGNSA. Trimming pared 6 bases from V and 0 bases from J, leaving 17 bases between. The CDR3 protein is CASSEGQGNANYGYTF. The CDR3 DNA reads TGTGCCAGCAGTGAGGGGCAGGGGAATGCTAACTATGGCTACACCTTC.

This clonotype was observed at least ten times. V is TRBV21-1 and J is TRBJ2-3; the table's D gene call, TRBD1, was not cross checked with the DNA. TRBV21-1 is a pseudogene segment. The CDR3 has 19 residues. CDR3 nucleotides: TGTGCCAGCAGCAAAATAGTAGGCAGGGCGTCCCGAAGCACAGATACGCAGTATTTT. It specifies CASSKIVGRASRSTDTQYF.

The genes are TRBV4-3 and TRBJ2-3, with a tentative D call TRBD2 (5 bases). V lost 1 base and J lost 4, with 12 bases in between. The germline V gene encodes CDR1 LGHNA and CDR2 YSLEER. The CDR3 spans 15 residues. CDR3 in amino acids: CASSQASSWADTQYF. The DNA for the CDR3 is TGCGCCAGCAGCCAAGCTAGCAGTTGGGCAGATACGCAGTATTTT.

The rearrangement uses TRBV19 and TRBJ1-1; tentatively, D is TRBD1 (5 bases). The CDR3 runs 15 residues. The V gene lost 3 bases and the J gene lost 5 bases, with 16 bases spanning the gap. Germline CDR1 LNHDA, CDR2 SQIVND (reference sequence). The CDR3 nucleotides read TGTGCCAGTAGTATTCGCGTAGGGGCCCGGACTGAAGCTTTCTTT. Amino acid sequence: CASSIRVGARTEAFF. Looking up the rest from reference TRBV19 and TRBJ1-1 gives the full variable domain: DGGITQSPKYLFRKEGQNVTLSCEQNLNHDAMYWYRQDPGQGLRLIYYSQIVNDFQKGDIAEGYSVSREKKESFPLTVTSAQKNPTAFYLCASSIRVGARTEAFFGQGTRLTVV.

The sample holds a few counts of this clonotype. The chain combines TRBV20-1 with TRBJ1-5; TRBD1 aligns across 7 bases. Germline trimming cut 3 bases from V and 3 bases from J; bases unmatched to any gene: 5. The CDR3 totals 14 residues. CDR1 and CDR2 from the germline V gene are DFQATT and SNEGSKA (reference sequence). CDR3 residues: CSARSDRDNQPQHF. The CDR3, as DNA: TGCAGTGCTAGGTCAGACAGGGACAATCAGCCCCAGCATTTT.

The chain employs TRBV7-2 and TRBJ2-1; 12 positions agree with TRBD2. This CDR3 is 15 amino acids long. Losses at the gene ends were 2 bases for V and 8 bases for J; bases not matched to a gene: 4. Germline lookup yields CDR1 SGHTA and CDR2 FQGNSA. The CDR3 nucleotides read TGTGCCAGCAGCTTACTAGCGGGGGGGCCCTATGAGCAGTTCTTC. This codes for CASSLLAGGPYEQFF.

This clonotype was detected many times. The J gene is TRBJ2-5, the V gene TRBV3-1; D possibly uses TRBD1 or TRBD2 (5 bases each). CDR1 and CDR2 (germline): LGHDT, YNNKEL (reference sequence). The CDR3 runs to 15 residues. With 4 bases removed from V and 9 bases from J, the gap between germline ends came to 21 bases. The CDR3 loop reads CASSPGTGLGFSQYF. CDR3 DNA: TGTGCCAGCAGCCCCGGGACGGGTCTAGGGTTTTCCCAGTACTTC.

This clonotype was counted only a few times. The J gene is TRBJ2-3, the V gene TRBV10-1, with D maybe TRBD2 (6 bases). Trimming cost V 3 bases and J 3 bases, with 7 bases left between them. The CDR3 has 13 amino acids. The V gene's germline CDR1 is WNHNN and CDR2 SYGVQD (reference sequence). The CDR3 bases are TGCGCCAGCAGTGAACTAGCAACAGATACGCAGTATTTT. It specifies CASSELATDTQYF.

This clonotype showed up many times. This chain uses TRBV20-1 with TRBJ1-1, with D unresolved. V shed 6 bases and J shed 0 bases, with 20 bases lying between them. Germline assignment: CDR1 DFQATT and CDR2 SNEGSKA (reference sequence). CDR3 length: 16 amino acids. CDR3 region: CSAPRPPEVVNTEAFF. CDR3 DNA: TGCAGTGCCCCCCGACCTCCTGAAGTAGTGAACACTGAAGCTTTCTTT.

This clonotype occurred many times. The genes are TRBV7-8 and TRBJ2-7, with TRBD1 matching over 9 bases. CDR1 is SGHVS and CDR2 is FQNEAQ in the germline V gene. The CDR3 has 16 residues. V lost 3 bases and J lost 7; bases outside the gene matches: 13. The CDR3 here is CASSFLAGTGYWEQYF. CDR3 in DNA: TGTGCCAGCAGCTTCCTAGCCGGGACAGGGTATTGGGAGCAGTACTTC.

In this sample, this clonotype turned up many times. V is TRBV10-3 and J is TRBJ2-3, with TRBD2 matching over 8 bases. The junction had 9 bases not matched to a gene; V was cut back by 7 bases and J by 0 bases. Per the germline V gene, CDR1 is ENHRY and CDR2 is SYGVKD. There are 16 residues in the CDR3. The CDR3 loop reads CAITAGALTSTDTQYF. The CDR3 DNA reads as TGTGCCATCACAGCGGGGGCCCTCACTAGCACAGATACGCAGTATTTT.

This clonotype appeared many times. The chain links TRBV7-9 to TRBJ1-1; the match to TRBD1 covers 7 bases. The CDR3 sequence is 13 residues long. The V gene's germline CDR1 is SEHNR and CDR2 FQNEAQ (reference sequence). Germline trimming cut 6 bases from V and 4 bases from J; bases unmatched to any gene: 5. CDR3: CASSRQGGTEAFF. CDR3 nucleotide sequence: TGTGCCAGCAGTAGACAGGGAGGCACTGAAGCTTTCTTT.

This clonotype was detected ten times or more. The gene calls are TRBV3-1 and TRBJ2-7; D unresolved. The CDR3 is 13 residues long. Trimming cost V 4 bases and J 0 bases, with 7 bases left between them. CDR1 LGHDT and CDR2 YNNKEL come from the germline V gene (reference sequence). The CDR3 spells CASSPSFSYEQYF. CDR3 sequence (DNA): TGTGCCAGCAGCCCCTCCTTCTCCTACGAGCAGTACTTC.

This clonotype has only a few counts. This rearrangement joins TRBV11-2 to TRBJ2-1, with D possibly called TRBD1 or TRBD2 (6 bases each). Trimming pared 5 bases from V and 7 bases from J, leaving 21 bases between. The CDR3 covers 16 residues. Germline loops: CDR1 SGHAT, CDR2 FQNNGV. CDR3 loop: CASSPTERGAGNEQFF. Written as DNA, the CDR3 is TGTGCCAGCAGCCCCACCGAGAGGGGGGCGGGGAATGAGCAGTTCTTC. Drawing the rest from reference TRBV11-2 and TRBJ2-1, the complete variable domain is EAGVAQSPRYKIIEKRQSVAFWCNPISGHATLYWYQQILGQGPKLLIQFQNNGVVDDSQLPKDRFSAERLKGVDSTLKIQPAKLEDSAVYLCASSPTERGAGNEQFFGPGTRLTVL.

This chain uses TRBV6-2 or TRBV6-3 with TRBJ1-1; D call uncertain. V was shortened by 0 bases and J by 6 bases, with 8 bases between the two germline ends. The CDR3 loop spans 13 amino acids. Germline CDR1 and CDR2: MNHEY and SVGEGT. The CDR3: CASSYSIQAEAFF. The CDR3 nucleotides are TGTGCCAGCAGTTACTCCATACAAGCTGAAGCTTTCTTT.

This clonotype was counted at least ten times. The chain joins TRBV18 to TRBJ2-2, with TRBD1 matching over 9 bases. Germline loops: CDR1 KGHSH, CDR2 LQKENI. V dropped 3 bases and J dropped 4; count of bases not matched to a gene: 3. This CDR3 is 15 amino acids long. The CDR3 sequence is CASSPRTGATGELFF. CDR3 DNA: TGTGCCAGCTCACCGCGGACAGGGGCCACCGGGGAGCTGTTTTTT.